The 8 T cell receptor beta chains below come from one sample, sequenced in a study of sequential checkpoint blockade in melanoma. Clones were read by immunoSEQ multiplex PCR, and TCRdb kept only the in-frame ones, dropping some. The sample lists some 4,100 clones; about 20% were seen once. The treatment here: randomized to nivolumab then ipilimumab (arm A) or the reverse (arm B). The specimen was tumor tissue (inferred from file names), collected from a patient given nivolumab and ipilimumab in sequence. The receptors originated from a human patient with melanoma. Some clones in this sample may be carry-over from other donors' samples.

The rearrangement links TRBV5-1 to TRBJ1-5; D ambiguous. CDR3 length equals 15 residues. Per the germline V gene, CDR1 is SGHRS and CDR2 is YFSETQ. V dropped 5 bases and J dropped 1 base, with 13 bases sitting between them. For the CDR3, the DNA is TGCGCCAGCAGACCTGGAGGGAGCAGCAATCAGCCCCAGCATTTT. Its protein is CASRPGGSSNQPQHF. Filled out from reference TRBV5-1 and TRBJ1-5, the complete variable domain reads KAGVTQTPRYLIKTRGQQVTLSCSPISGHRSVSWYQQTPGQGLQFLFEYFSETQRNKGNFPGRFSGRQFSNSRSEMNVSTLELGDSALYLCASRPGGSSNQPQHFGDGTRLSIL.

Only a few counts were recorded for this clone. This chain uses TRBV6-8 with TRBJ1-5, with no clear D. Trimming took 5 bases from V and 1 from J, leaving 6 bases between them. The germline gives CDR1 MNHGY, CDR2 SAAAGT. CDR3 length equals 13 residues. In DNA, the CDR3 is TGTGCCAGCAGTGGAGGGAGCAATCAGCCCCAGCATTTT. It specifies CASSGGSNQPQHF.

The sample holds a few counts of this clone. This chain uses TRBV6-8 with TRBJ2-2; 7 bases agree with TRBD1. Trimming removed 0 bases from V and 1 base from J; junction bases left unmatched: 2. From germline, CDR1 is MNHGY and CDR2 SAAAGT. This CDR3 is 16 amino acids long. CDR3 protein: CASSYSNRGNTGELFF. The CDR3 nucleotides are TGTGCCAGCAGTTACTCGAACAGGGGGAACACCGGGGAGCTGTTTTTT.

The rearrangement uses TRBV29-1 and TRBJ2-7; D gene uncertain. This CDR3 region has 13 residues. Trimming cost V 3 bases and J 6 bases, with 15 bases left between them. CDR1 and CDR2 (germline): SQVTM, ANQGSEA. CDR3 loop: CSVDVAGRGEQYF. CDR3 bases: TGCAGCGTTGATGTAGCTGGTCGAGGCGAGCAGTACTTC.

The chain recombines TRBV6-8 with TRBJ2-7, with D maybe TRBD1 (5 bases). Germline V gives CDR1 MNHGY, CDR2 SAAAGT. The V and J ends lost 7 bases and 2 bases respectively, with 18 bases between them. The CDR3 totals 15 residues. The chain's CDR3 is CASTVGIRTTYEQYF. Here the CDR3 DNA reads TGTGCCAGCACCGTGGGGATTAGGACAACCTACGAGCAGTACTTC.

This clone was observed many times. The V gene is TRBV11-3, the J gene TRBJ1-1, with D maybe TRBD1 (6 bases). The CDR3 consists of 14 residues. V gave up 2 bases and J gave up 3 bases, with 10 bases separating them. Germline V lookup: CDR1 SGHNT, CDR2 YENEEA. The CDR3 spells CASSLRGRDTEAFF. Written as DNA, the CDR3 is TGTGCCAGCAGCTTAAGGGGGAGGGACACTGAAGCTTTCTTT. Supplemented by reference TRBV11-3 and TRBJ1-1, the full variable domain reads EAGVVQSPRYKIIEKKQPVAFWCNPISGHNTLYWYLQNLGQGPELLIRYENEEAVDDSQLPKDRFSAERLKGVDSTLKIQPAELGDSAVYLCASSLRGRDTEAFFGQGTRLTVV.

In this sample, this clone turned up many times. The rearrangement joins TRBV11-3 to TRBJ2-5; possibly TRBD1 or TRBD2 for D (5 bases each). Germline CDR1 reads SGHNT; CDR2 reads YENEEA. The V end lost 6 bases, the J end lost 2 bases, and 13 bases lay between the germline ends. The CDR3 length is 14 residues. The CDR3 spells CASSSLGGQETQYF. DNA for the CDR3: TGTGCCAGCAGTTCGCTTGGGGGTCAAGAGACCCAGTACTTC.

The chain uses TRBV15 and TRBJ1-5; maybe TRBD1 (6 bases). The CDR3 loop spans 16 amino acids. The germline gives CDR1 LNHNV, CDR2 YYDKDF (reference sequence). Trimming stripped 1 base from V and 6 bases from J, with 16 bases between. CDR3 bases: TGTGCCACCAGCAGAGCAGGTACAGGGTCAAGTCAGCCCCAGCATTTT. Protein: CATSRAGTGSSQPQHF.